This T cell receptor (beta chain) is from a study of CXCR3-negative and CXCR3-positive naive CD8 T cells. Whole-study context: Overall TRB read output was some 140 million, and each library contained about 1.5 +/- 0.3 million reads.

Of note for this clonotype: Its cognate antigen is unknown.

Study findings and constraints: Greater hydrophobicity was found in TRB CDR3s of CXCR3-positive naive cells than of CXCR3-negative naive cells. Memory cells differed in TRBV-TRBJ usage, but naive CXCR3-negative and CXCR3-positive cells had similar usage. In both naive subsets diversity was comparably high, whereas memory CD8+ cells showed much lower diversity.

UMI-labeled 5' RACE yielded the TRB cDNA libraries. Reanalyzing the 5' RACE reads, TCRdb keeps one entry per CDR3 protein, without DNA. The table lists 90,000 to 100,000 distinct CDR3 sequences. What was sequenced was naive CXCR3+ CD8+ T cells from blood. The subset denotes: CD45RO-CCR7+CD27+CD95- naive CD8+ T cells expressing CXCR3 (TNR3+). The source of this sequence is a human donor in good health. Some clones in this sample may be carry-over from other donors' samples.

CDR3 amino acids: CSVEDLRDGYSYEQYF. V and J are TRBV29-1 and TRBJ2-7; with no DNA, the TCRdb D assignment of TRBD1 cannot be verified. Germline lookup yields CDR1 SQVTM and CDR2 ANQGSEA. The CDR3 extends over 16 amino acids.